These 2 T cell receptor beta chains originate from one sample sequenced in a study of breast tumors, draining lymph nodes, adjacent tissues (dated by TCRdb to about 2016). The lymph node samples were taken from the axillary draining lymph nodes of breast cancer patients. Libraries were constructed by multiplex PCR. Sequenced on an Illumina HiSeq 2000. TCRdb reprocessed the public reads (quality trimming at Q25 with fastp, clone calling with MiXCR) and kept in-frame beta chains. Records with the same CDR3 protein are collapsed into one entry carrying the most frequent genes and DNA. The sample contains about 130,000 distinct CDR3 sequences, approximately 20% of them found a single time. The top ten clones comprise around 2.6% of the sample. The sequenced material came from axillary lymph node tissue. The receptors come from a female donor with breast cancer. Some clones in this sample may be carry-over from other donors' samples.

This clonotype was detected a few times. The chain combines TRBV3-1 with TRBJ2-2, with D uncertain. This CDR3 spans 14 amino acids. Trimming removed 4 bases from V and 0 bases from J, with 6 bases in between. CDR1 and CDR2 (germline): LGHDT, YNNKEL (reference sequence). The CDR3 DNA sequence: TGTGCCAGCAGCCCCCAACCGAACACCGGGGAGCTGTTTTTT. Residues: CASSPQPNTGELFF.

The table lists this clonotype with many counts. The CDR3 reads CASSQAPETQYF. The CDR3 coding sequence is TGTGCCAGCAGCCAAGCCCCAGAGACCCAGTACTTC. The V call is TRBV3-1, the J call TRBJ2-5; D uncertain. Germline V lookup: CDR1 LGHDT, CDR2 YNNKEL (reference sequence). The CDR3 covers 12 residues. V lost 1 base to trimming and J lost 4 bases, with 4 bases between them.